This T cell receptor (beta chain) stems from a study of CD8 T cells in Susac syndrome. RNA in amounts of roughly 0.45 to 1 ug was reverse transcribed with random hexamers. With immunoSEQ multiplex PCR, TCR beta CDR3 was amplified across 54 Vbeta and 13 Jbeta. TCRdb ran MiXCR on the immunoSEQ multiplex PCR reads and lists one entry per CDR3 protein. The sample has about 180,000 distinct CDR3 sequences; almost 96% are singletons. Trimming left V 3 bases short and J 0 bases short, with 6 bases between. Germline V lookup: CDR1 DFQATT, CDR2 SNEGSKA (reference sequence). This CDR3 has 12 amino acids. TCR beta from blood CD8+ and CD4+ T cells was sequenced. Treatment-naive patients with stable or active relapsing-remitting disease were the multiple sclerosis controls. The CD8+ and CD4+ T cells were negatively isolated, with the TEMRA cells enriched by FACS.

This receptor was obtained from a human donor with multiple sclerosis. The sample consisted of CD4+ T cells from PBMCs. V gene TRBV20-1 combines with J gene TRBJ2-7; TRBD2 might be the D (5 bases). The CDR3 spells CSARDSSYEQYF. In DNA form, the CDR3 reads TGCAGTGCTAGGGACTCCTCCTACGAGCAGTACTTC.